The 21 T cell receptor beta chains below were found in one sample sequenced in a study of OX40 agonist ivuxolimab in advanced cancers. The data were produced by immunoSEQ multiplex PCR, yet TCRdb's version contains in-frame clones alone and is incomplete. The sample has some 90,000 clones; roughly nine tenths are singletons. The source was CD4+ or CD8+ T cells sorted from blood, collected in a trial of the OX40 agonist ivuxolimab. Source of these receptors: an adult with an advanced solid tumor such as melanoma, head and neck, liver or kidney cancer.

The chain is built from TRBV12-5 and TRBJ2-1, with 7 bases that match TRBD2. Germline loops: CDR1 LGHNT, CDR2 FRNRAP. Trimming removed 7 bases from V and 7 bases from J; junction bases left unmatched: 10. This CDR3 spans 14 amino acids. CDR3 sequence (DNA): TGTGCTAGTGATCGGGAGGAAGTAGAGAATGAGCAGTTCTTC. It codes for CASDREEVENEQFF.

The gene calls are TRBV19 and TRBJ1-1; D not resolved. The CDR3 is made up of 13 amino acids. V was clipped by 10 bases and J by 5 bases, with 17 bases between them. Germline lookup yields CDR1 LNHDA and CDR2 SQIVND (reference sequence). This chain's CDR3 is CATALGLVTEAFF. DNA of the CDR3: TGTGCCACCGCGCTCGGGTTAGTGACTGAAGCTTTCTTT.

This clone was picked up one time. The CDR3, as DNA: TGTGCCAGCAGTCTTGGGACAGGCGCCCTTTATGAGCAGTACTTC. Amino acids: CASSLGTGALYEQYF. The chain combines TRBV27 with TRBJ2-7; 8 bases map to TRBD1. The germline V gene has CDR1 MNHEY and CDR2 SMNVEV (reference sequence). The CDR3 has 15 amino acids. V shed 5 bases and J 7 bases; nucleotides not matched to a gene: 13.

The CDR3 spells CASSRYEGDTQYF. The CDR3 nucleotides are TGCGCCAGCAGCCGCTACGAGGGAGATACGCAGTATTTT. V is TRBV4-3 and J is TRBJ2-3; D possibly corresponds to TRBD2 (5 bases). CDR1 and CDR2 from the germline V gene are LGHNA and YSLEER. Trimming removed 4 bases at V and 5 bases at J, with 10 bases between. This CDR3 region has 13 residues.

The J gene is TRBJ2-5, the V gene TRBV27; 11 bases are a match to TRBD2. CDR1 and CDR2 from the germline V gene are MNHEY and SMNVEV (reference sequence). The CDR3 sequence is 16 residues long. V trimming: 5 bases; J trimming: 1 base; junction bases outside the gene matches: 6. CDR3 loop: CASSTLGLAAQETQYF. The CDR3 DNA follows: TGTGCCAGCAGTACCCTGGGACTAGCGGCCCAAGAGACCCAGTACTTC.

Here the CDR3 DNA reads TGTGCCAGCAGCTTAGCGCCTGGGAGGCAGTACTTC. It codes for CASSLAPGRQYF. J is TRBJ2-5 and V is TRBV7-8; TRBD2 is a possible D gene (6 bases). V dropped 0 bases and J dropped 11 bases, with 10 bases sitting between them. Per the germline V gene, CDR1 is SGHVS and CDR2 is FQNEAQ. The CDR3 covers 12 residues. The variable domain in full, with the rest retrieved from reference TRBV7-8 and TRBJ2-5, is GAGVSQSPRYKVAKRGQDVALRCDPISGHVSLFWYQQALGQGPEFLTYFQNEAQLDKSGLPSDRFFAERPEGSVSTLKIQRTQQEDSAVYLCASSLAPGRQYFGPGTRLLVL.

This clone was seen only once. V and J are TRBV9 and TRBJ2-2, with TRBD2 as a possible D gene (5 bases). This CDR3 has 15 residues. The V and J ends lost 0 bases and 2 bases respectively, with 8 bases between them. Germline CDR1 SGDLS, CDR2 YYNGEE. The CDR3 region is CASSVVGENTGELFF. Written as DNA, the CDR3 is TGTGCCAGCAGCGTAGTCGGGGAAAACACCGGGGAGCTGTTTTTT. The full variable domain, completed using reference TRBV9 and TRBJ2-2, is DSGVTQTPKHLITATGQRVTLRCSPRSGDLSVYWYQQSLDQGLQFLIQYYNGEERAKGNILERFSAQQFPDLHSELNLSSLELGDSALYFCASSVVGENTGELFFGEGSRLTVL.

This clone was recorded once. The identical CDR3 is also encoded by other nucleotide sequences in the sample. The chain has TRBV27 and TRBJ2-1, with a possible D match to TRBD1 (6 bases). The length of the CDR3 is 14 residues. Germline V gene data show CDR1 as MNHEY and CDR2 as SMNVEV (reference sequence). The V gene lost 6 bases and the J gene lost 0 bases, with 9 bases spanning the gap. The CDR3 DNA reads TGTGCCAGCAGAACAGGGAGCTCCTACAATGAGCAGTTCTTC. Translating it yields CASRTGSSYNEQFF.

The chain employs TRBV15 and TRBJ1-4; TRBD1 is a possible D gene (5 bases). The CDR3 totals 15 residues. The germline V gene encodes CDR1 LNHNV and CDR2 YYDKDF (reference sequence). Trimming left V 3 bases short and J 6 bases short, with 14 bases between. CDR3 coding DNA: TGTGCCACCAGCAGGGAGGCAGGGAATGATGAAAAACTGTTTTTT. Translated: CATSREAGNDEKLFF.

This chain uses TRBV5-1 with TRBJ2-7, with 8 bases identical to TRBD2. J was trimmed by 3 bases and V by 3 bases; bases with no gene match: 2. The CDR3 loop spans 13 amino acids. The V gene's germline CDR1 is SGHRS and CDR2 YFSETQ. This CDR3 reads CASSSGGGYEQYF. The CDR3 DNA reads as TGCGCCAGCAGCTCCGGGGGGGGCTACGAGCAGTACTTC. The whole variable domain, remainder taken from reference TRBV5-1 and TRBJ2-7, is KAGVTQTPRYLIKTRGQQVTLSCSPISGHRSVSWYQQTPGQGLQFLFEYFSETQRNKGNFPGRFSGRQFSNSRSEMNVSTLELGDSALYLCASSSGGGYEQYFGPGTRLTVT.

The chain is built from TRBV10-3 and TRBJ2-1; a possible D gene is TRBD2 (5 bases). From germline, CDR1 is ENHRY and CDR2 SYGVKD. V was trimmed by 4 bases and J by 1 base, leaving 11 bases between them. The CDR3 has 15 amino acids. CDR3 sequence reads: CAISVSGSSYNEQFF. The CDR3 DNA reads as TGTGCCATCAGTGTAAGCGGTTCGTCCTACAATGAGCAGTTCTTC.

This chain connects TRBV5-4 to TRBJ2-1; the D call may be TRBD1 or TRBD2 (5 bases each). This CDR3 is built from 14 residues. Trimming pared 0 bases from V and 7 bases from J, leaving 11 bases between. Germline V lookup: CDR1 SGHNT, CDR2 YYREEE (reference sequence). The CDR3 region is CASSLGGIGNEQFF. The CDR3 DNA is TGTGCCAGCAGCTTGGGGGGGATCGGGAATGAGCAGTTCTTC.

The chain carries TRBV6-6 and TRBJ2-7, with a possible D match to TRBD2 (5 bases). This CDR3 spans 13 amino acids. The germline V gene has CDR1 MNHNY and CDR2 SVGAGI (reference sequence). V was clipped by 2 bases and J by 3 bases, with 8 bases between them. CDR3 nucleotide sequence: TGTGCCAGCAGTTACGGTGGGAGCTACGAGCAGTACTTC. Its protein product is CASSYGGSYEQYF.

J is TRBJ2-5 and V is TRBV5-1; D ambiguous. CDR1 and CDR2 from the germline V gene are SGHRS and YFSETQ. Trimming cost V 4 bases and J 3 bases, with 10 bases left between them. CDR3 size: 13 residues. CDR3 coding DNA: TGCGCCAGCAGCCGAAACCCAGAAGAGACCCAGTACTTC. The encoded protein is CASSRNPEETQYF.

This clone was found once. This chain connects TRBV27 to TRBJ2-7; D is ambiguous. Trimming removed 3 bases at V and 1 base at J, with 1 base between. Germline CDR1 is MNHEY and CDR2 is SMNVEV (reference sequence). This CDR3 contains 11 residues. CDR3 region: CASSFSYEQYF. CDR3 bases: TGTGCCAGCAGTTTTTCCTACGAGCAGTACTTC.

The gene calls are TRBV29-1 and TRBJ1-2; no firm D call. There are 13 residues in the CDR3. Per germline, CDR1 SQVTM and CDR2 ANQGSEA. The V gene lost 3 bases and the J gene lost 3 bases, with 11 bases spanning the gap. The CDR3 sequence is CSVEGGEDYGYTF. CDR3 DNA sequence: TGCAGCGTTGAGGGCGGAGAGGACTATGGCTACACCTTC.

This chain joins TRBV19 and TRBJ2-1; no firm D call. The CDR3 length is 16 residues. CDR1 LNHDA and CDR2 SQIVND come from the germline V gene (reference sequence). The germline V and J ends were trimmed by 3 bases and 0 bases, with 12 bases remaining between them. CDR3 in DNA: TGTGCCAGTAGTATTGGACGTCCGAGCTCCTACAATGAGCAGTTCTTC. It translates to CASSIGRPSSYNEQFF.

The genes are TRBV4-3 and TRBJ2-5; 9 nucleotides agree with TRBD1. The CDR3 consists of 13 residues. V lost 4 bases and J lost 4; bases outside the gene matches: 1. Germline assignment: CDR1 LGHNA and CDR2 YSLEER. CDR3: CASSLGQGETQYF. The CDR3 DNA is TGCGCCAGCAGCCTGGGACAGGGAGAGACCCAGTACTTC.

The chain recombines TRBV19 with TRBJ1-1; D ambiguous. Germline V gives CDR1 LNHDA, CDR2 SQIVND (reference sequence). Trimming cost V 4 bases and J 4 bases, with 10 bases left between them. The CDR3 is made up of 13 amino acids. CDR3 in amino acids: CASSTQRPTEAFF. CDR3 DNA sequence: TGTGCCAGTAGTACCCAACGGCCCACTGAAGCTTTCTTT.

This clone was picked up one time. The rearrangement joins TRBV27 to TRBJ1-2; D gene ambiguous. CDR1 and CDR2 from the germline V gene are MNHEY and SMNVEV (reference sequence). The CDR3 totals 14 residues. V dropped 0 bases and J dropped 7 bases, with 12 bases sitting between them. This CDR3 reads CASSLSRTAGGYTF. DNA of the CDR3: TGTGCCAGCAGTTTATCCAGGACTGCGGGTGGCTACACCTTC.

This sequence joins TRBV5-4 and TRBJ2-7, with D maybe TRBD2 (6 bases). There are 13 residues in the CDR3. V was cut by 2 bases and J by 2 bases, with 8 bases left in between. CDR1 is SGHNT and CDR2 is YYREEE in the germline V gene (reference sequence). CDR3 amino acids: CASSFGGTYEQYF. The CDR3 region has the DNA TGTGCCAGCAGCTTTGGGGGGACCTACGAGCAGTACTTC.